These 17 T cell receptor beta chains originate from one sample sequenced in a study of cytotoxic CD8 clonotypes in ibrutinib-treated CLL. Sequenced by immunoSEQ multiplex PCR; TCRdb stores in-frame clones only, minus some. The sample includes about 60,000 clones, 56% of them seen just once. The sample in question was PBMCs, obtained after 24 months of ibrutinib treatment. These receptors originate from a human donor with chronic lymphocytic leukemia.

The rearrangement joins TRBV14 to TRBJ2-6; D unresolved. The germline V gene has CDR1 SGHDN and CDR2 FVKESK. The CDR3 runs 17 residues. The ends were cut back, 1 base at V and 0 bases at J, with 10 bases in the middle. The CDR3 DNA reads as TGTGCCAGCAGCCAAGTAGGACGGACCTCTGGGGCCAACGTCCTGACTTTC. Amino acid sequence: CASSQVGRTSGANVLTF.

This clone appeared a few times. This sequence joins TRBV14 and TRBJ1-1; D call uncertain. CDR1 and CDR2 (germline): SGHDN, FVKESK. Trimming shortened V by 5 bases and J by 4 bases, and 14 bases separated the two germline ends. The CDR3 has 14 amino acids. CDR3 residues: CASSVLRGTTEAFF. The CDR3 bases are TGTGCCAGCAGCGTATTACGAGGAACCACTGAAGCTTTCTTT. The variable domain in full, with the rest retrieved from reference TRBV14 and TRBJ1-1, is EAGVTQFPSHSVIEKGQTVTLRCDPISGHDNLYWYRRVMGKEIKFLLHFVKESKQDESGMPNNRFLAERTGGTYSTLKVQPAELEDSGVYFCASSVLRGTTEAFFGQGTRLTVV.

The chain uses TRBV30 and TRBJ2-2, with TRBD2 matching over 12 bases. This CDR3 has 16 amino acids. V shed 0 bases, J shed 7 bases, and the junction held 6 bases outside the gene matches. Germline V gene sequence: CDR1 GTSNPN, CDR2 SVGIG (reference sequence). The CDR3 reads CAWSVGASGRGGELFF. The CDR3 DNA sequence: TGTGCCTGGAGTGTAGGGGCTAGCGGGAGGGGCGGGGAGCTGTTTTTT.

The J gene is TRBJ2-7, the V gene TRBV7-2; D remains unclear. Between the trimmed V and J ends, which lost 3 bases and 3 bases, there was a span of 6 bases. This CDR3 comprises 12 residues. Germline V gene sequence: CDR1 SGHTA, CDR2 FQGNSA. CDR3 residues: CASSFGSYEQYF. DNA of the CDR3: TGTGCCAGCAGCTTTGGAAGCTACGAGCAGTACTTC.

This clone was observed a handful of times. This chain links TRBV28 with TRBJ1-2; D not certain. Germline CDR1 MDHEN, CDR2 SYDVKM. The CDR3 is 11 residues long. Deletions cut 10 bases from V and 7 bases from J, with 13 bases between. The CDR3 loop is CATTGAGGYTF. The CDR3 DNA reads as TGTGCCACGACGGGCGCCGGTGGCTACACCTTC.

The chain joins TRBV30 to TRBJ2-5; D might be TRBD1 (7 bases). The V end lost 2 bases, the J end lost 5 bases, and 12 bases lay between the germline ends. Germline loops: CDR1 GTSNPN, CDR2 SVGIG (reference sequence). There are 13 residues in the CDR3. The CDR3 DNA reads TGTGCCTGGAGTACGACAGGGAGGGAGACCCAGTACTTC. Amino acids: CAWSTTGRETQYF.

The V gene is TRBV30, the J gene TRBJ1-4; a possible D gene is TRBD1 (6 bases). CDR3 length: 14 residues. The germline gives CDR1 GTSNPN, CDR2 SVGIG (reference sequence). Deletions cut 3 bases from V and 12 bases from J, with 20 bases between. The CDR3 loop reads CAWRIELDAGELFF. CDR3 sequence (DNA): TGTGCCTGGAGAATAGAGCTAGACGCAGGGGAACTGTTTTTT.

There are a few counts of this clone. The V call is TRBV27, the J call TRBJ2-1, with D unresolved. V dropped 0 bases and J dropped 6 bases, with 9 bases sitting between them. This CDR3 contains 14 residues. From germline, CDR1 is MNHEY and CDR2 SMNVEV (reference sequence). In nucleotides, the CDR3 is TGTGCCAGCAGTTTATCATCCGGGCTCAATGAGCAGTTCTTC. It codes for CASSLSSGLNEQFF.

In this sample, this clone turned up a few times. The CDR3 DNA follows: TGTGCCACCAGCAGACCATCCGCTAGATGGACAAATAATGGCTACACCTTC. It translates to CATSRPSARWTNNGYTF. The chain has TRBV15 and TRBJ1-2, with a possible D match to TRBD1 (5 bases). This CDR3 has 17 residues. With 2 bases removed from V and 6 bases from J, the gap between germline ends came to 22 bases. Germline CDR1 and CDR2: LNHNV and YYDKDF (reference sequence).

Concerning this clone itself: This sample also contains other DNA sequences that code for the same CDR3. This chain uses TRBV5-1 with TRBJ2-3; the D is unclear. CDR3 size: 15 residues. Germline V gene lookup returns CDR1 SGHRS and CDR2 YFSETQ. Deletions cut 2 bases from V and 0 bases from J, with 10 bases between. CDR3 in DNA: TGCGCCAGCAGCTTTACATTCACTAGCACAGATACGCAGTATTTT. Translation gives CASSFTFTSTDTQYF. The complete variable domain, with remaining parts taken from reference TRBV5-1 and TRBJ2-3, reads KAGVTQTPRYLIKTRGQQVTLSCSPISGHRSVSWYQQTPGQGLQFLFEYFSETQRNKGNFPGRFSGRQFSNSRSEMNVSTLELGDSALYLCASSFTFTSTDTQYFGPGTRLTVL.

This clone was seen a handful of times. The J gene is TRBJ2-1, the V gene TRBV2, with D tentatively TRBD1 or TRBD2 (5 bases each). Trimming removed 6 bases from V and 10 bases from J, with 16 bases in between. CDR1 SNHLY and CDR2 FYNNEI come from the germline V gene. The CDR3 covers 13 residues. For the CDR3, the DNA is TGTGCCAGCAGGGGACCCTATAGGGAAGAGCAGTTCTTC. Amino acids: CASRGPYREEQFF.

Ten or more counts support this clone. This rearrangement joins TRBV2 to TRBJ2-7; no definite D call. The CDR3 sequence is 12 residues long. Per the germline V gene, CDR1 is SNHLY and CDR2 is FYNNEI. V shed 6 bases and J shed 3 bases, with 9 bases lying between them. This CDR3 reads CASSLRVYEQYF. As DNA, the CDR3 is TGTGCCAGCAGCCTAAGGGTCTACGAGCAGTACTTC.

This clone was seen ten or more times. The V call is TRBV27, the J call TRBJ1-2; D is undetermined. Germline V gene lookup returns CDR1 MNHEY and CDR2 SMNVEV (reference sequence). The CDR3 loop spans 16 amino acids. V was pared by 2 bases and J by 4 bases, with 17 bases between. The CDR3 here is CASSLIPAIPGYGYTF. The CDR3 DNA is TGTGCCAGCAGTTTAATCCCCGCCATCCCTGGCTATGGCTACACCTTC.

In this sample, this clone turned up many times. This chain joins TRBV5-4 and TRBJ2-2; D is uncertain. There are 13 residues in the CDR3. CDR1 and CDR2 from the germline V gene are SGHNT and YYREEE (reference sequence). Trimming pared 7 bases from V and 4 bases from J, leaving 11 bases between. CDR3 loop: CASGPSPTGELFF. In DNA, the CDR3 is TGTGCCAGCGGACCCAGCCCCACCGGGGAGCTGTTTTTT.

This clone was observed a handful of times. V usage is TRBV18 and J usage is TRBJ1-3; D unclear. CDR3 length equals 14 residues. With 1 base removed from V and 0 bases from J, the gap between germline ends came to 4 bases. From germline, CDR1 is KGHSH and CDR2 LQKENI. The CDR3 DNA reads as TGTGCCAGCTCACCACTCGGCTCTGGAAACACCATATATTTT. Amino acid sequence: CASSPLGSGNTIYF.

This clone turned up a few times. The chain couples TRBV6-5 to TRBJ2-2, with 12 bases identical to TRBD2. This CDR3 is built from 15 residues. Germline CDR1 reads MNHEY; CDR2 reads SVGAGI. Trimming at V came to 5 bases and at J to 4 bases, leaving 2 bases not matched to a gene. The CDR3, as DNA: TGTGCCAGCAGTACTAGCGGGAGGCCCACCGGGGAGCTGTTTTTT. Protein product: CASSTSGRPTGELFF.

The V gene is TRBV10-3, the J gene TRBJ2-1; 10 nucleotides match TRBD2. This CDR3 spans 13 amino acids. Trimming removed 10 bases from V and 8 bases from J; junction bases left unmatched: 8. Germline CDR1 is ENHRY and CDR2 is SYGVKD. The CDR3 here is CASSGGYVDEQFF. The CDR3 nucleotides read TGTGCCAGTAGCGGGGGGTATGTCGATGAGCAGTTCTTC.